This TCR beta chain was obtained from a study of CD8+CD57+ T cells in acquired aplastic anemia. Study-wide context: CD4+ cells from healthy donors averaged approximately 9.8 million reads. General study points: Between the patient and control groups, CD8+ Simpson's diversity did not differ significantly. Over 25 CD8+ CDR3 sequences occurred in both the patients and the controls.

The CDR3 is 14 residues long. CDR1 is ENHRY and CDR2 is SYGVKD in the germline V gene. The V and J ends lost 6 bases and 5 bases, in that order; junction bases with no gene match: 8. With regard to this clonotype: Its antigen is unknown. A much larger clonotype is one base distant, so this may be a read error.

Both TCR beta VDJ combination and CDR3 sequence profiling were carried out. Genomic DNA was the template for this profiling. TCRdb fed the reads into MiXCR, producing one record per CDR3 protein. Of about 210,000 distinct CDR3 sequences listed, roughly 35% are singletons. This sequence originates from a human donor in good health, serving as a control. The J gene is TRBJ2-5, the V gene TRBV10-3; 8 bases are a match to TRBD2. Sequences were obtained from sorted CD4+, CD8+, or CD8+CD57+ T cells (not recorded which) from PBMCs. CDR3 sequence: CAIRLAAGRETQYF. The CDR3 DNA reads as TGTGCCATCAGACTAGCGGCGGGGCGTGAGACCCAGTACTTC.